The 17 T cell receptor beta chains below all came from one sample that was sequenced in a study of blood T cell repertoires in COVID-19. Produced via immunoSEQ multiplex PCR; TCRdb's table is partial and in-frame only. The data hold 40,000 or so clones, with about 90% observed a single time. Sequences were obtained from peripheral blood. Receptors were obtained from a woman aged 25-40 years in a cohort sampled during active COVID-19.

V and J are TRBV11-3 and TRBJ1-2; D is undetermined. The CDR3 has 12 amino acids. Germline values: CDR1 SGHNT, CDR2 YENEEA. The V end lost 0 bases, the J end lost 4 bases, and 3 bases lay between the germline ends. The CDR3 DNA is TGTGCCAGCAGCTTAGATCTCTATGGCTACACCTTC. Protein sequence: CASSLDLYGYTF.

This rearrangement joins TRBV19 to TRBJ1-4; D may be TRBD1 (5 bases). Germline-derived CDR1 and CDR2 are LNHDA and SQIVND (reference sequence). V was clipped by 5 bases and J by 7 bases, with 20 bases between them. The CDR3 consists of 16 residues. The CDR3: CASSAPLGRRGEKLFF. CDR3 in DNA: TGTGCCAGTAGTGCGCCCTTGGGGCGTAGGGGTGAAAAACTGTTTTTT.

The rearrangement joins TRBV19 to TRBJ1-1; maybe TRBD1 (6 bases). The CDR3 spans 16 residues. Looked up from germline, CDR1 is LNHDA and CDR2 is SQIVND (reference sequence). The germline V and J ends were trimmed by 6 bases and 3 bases, with 20 bases remaining between them. CDR3 sequence reads: CASSKGLGQLDTEAFF. The CDR3 DNA reads as TGTGCCAGTAGCAAGGGGTTGGGACAATTGGACACTGAAGCTTTCTTT.

The genes are TRBV30 and TRBJ2-3, with D possibly being TRBD1 (7 bases). This CDR3 contains 14 residues. Between the trimmed V and J ends, which lost 3 bases and 0 bases, there was a span of 10 bases. Germline CDR1 reads GTSNPN; CDR2 reads SVGIG (reference sequence). The chain's CDR3 is CAWRTGTSTDTQYF. As DNA, the CDR3 is TGTGCCTGGAGGACAGGGACTAGCACAGATACGCAGTATTTT. Together with reference TRBV30 and TRBJ2-3, the CDR3 gives the full variable domain: SQTIHQWPATLVQPVGSPLSLECTVEGTSNPNLYWYRQAAGRGLQLLFYSVGIGQISSEVPQNLSASRPQDRQFILSSKKLLLSDSGFYLCAWRTGTSTDTQYFGPGTRLTVL.

The V and J genes are TRBV2 and TRBJ2-7; 10 bases line up with TRBD2. The CDR3 length is 15 residues. Losses at the gene ends were 7 bases for V and 3 bases for J; bases not matched to a gene: 9. Germline V CDR1 and CDR2: SNHLY, FYNNEI. The CDR3 sequence is CASTPLASGSYEQYF. DNA of the CDR3: TGTGCCAGCACGCCGTTGGCTAGCGGGAGCTACGAGCAGTACTTC.

This chain connects TRBV13 to TRBJ1-3, with D tentatively TRBD1 (5 bases). The germline V gene encodes CDR1 PRHDT and CDR2 FYEKMQ (reference sequence). Trimming took 3 bases from V and 1 from J, leaving 10 bases between them. The CDR3 is 15 residues long. The CDR3 coding sequence is TGTGCCAGCAGCTTCAGGGAGGGTTCTGGAAACACCATATATTTT. Amino acids: CASSFREGSGNTIYF. Variable domain in full (rest from reference TRBV13 and TRBJ1-3): AAGVIQSPRHLIKEKRETATLKCYPIPRHDTVYWYQQGPGQDPQFLISFYEKMQSDKGSIPDRFSAQQFSDYHSELNMSSLELGDSALYFCASSFREGSGNTIYFGEGSWLTVV.

This chain's CDR3 is CASSGGKGLGEQYF. In nucleotides, the CDR3 is TGTGCCAGCAGCGGAGGGAAGGGGCTGGGGGAGCAGTACTTC. V and J are TRBV13 and TRBJ2-7; tentative D call: TRBD2 (6 bases). V was shortened by 5 bases and J by 7 bases, with 18 bases between the two germline ends. The CDR3 runs to 14 residues. From germline, CDR1 is PRHDT and CDR2 FYEKMQ (reference sequence).

The chain has TRBV7-9 and TRBJ2-2; D is unclear. Trimming cost V 0 bases and J 4 bases, with 12 bases left between them. The V gene's germline CDR1 is SEHNR and CDR2 FQNEAQ (reference sequence). The CDR3 covers 16 residues. In nucleotides, the CDR3 is TGTGCCAGCAGCTTAGCGTTGGCTCCACCCACCGGGGAGCTGTTTTTT. Translation gives CASSLALAPPTGELFF.

The chain links TRBV27 to TRBJ2-7; a weak D match, TRBD2 (6 bases). Trimming took 6 bases from V and 0 from J, leaving 12 bases between them. CDR3 length: 14 residues. The germline gives CDR1 MNHEY, CDR2 SMNVEV (reference sequence). CDR3 sequence reads: CASRGLTSSYEQYF. CDR3 nucleotide sequence: TGTGCCAGCAGGGGACTGACCAGCTCCTACGAGCAGTACTTC.

The chain links TRBV5-1 to TRBJ2-1; D is ambiguous. The V gene's germline CDR1 is SGHRS and CDR2 YFSETQ. CDR3 length equals 14 residues. The germline V and J ends were trimmed by 0 bases and 9 bases, with 13 bases remaining between them. The CDR3 bases are TGCGCCAGCAGCTTGGTTCCGGGTCCTGGTGAGCAGTTCTTC. Its protein is CASSLVPGPGEQFF.

As DNA, the CDR3 is TGTGCCAGCAGCCCACCCGGGACTACACGCACAGATACGCAGTATTTT. Its protein is CASSPPGTTRTDTQYF. The V call is TRBV14, the J call TRBJ2-3; TRBD2 agrees at 7 bases. Looked up from germline, CDR1 is SGHDN and CDR2 is FVKESK. With 4 bases clipped from V and 1 base from J, the junction kept 8 bases outside the gene matches. CDR3 length: 16 amino acids.

In DNA form, the CDR3 reads TGTGCCAGCAGCGTTTCGACAGGCCCTCCGGACGAGCAGTACTTC. It encodes CASSVSTGPPDEQYF. The genes are TRBV9 and TRBJ2-7; D perhaps matches TRBD1 (6 bases). This CDR3 spans 15 amino acids. The V end lost 2 bases, the J end lost 5 bases, and 17 bases lay between the germline ends. The germline CDR1 and CDR2 sequences are SGDLS and YYNGEE.

The rearrangement joins TRBV30 to TRBJ2-7; TRBD2 is a possible D gene (5 bases). CDR1 is GTSNPN and CDR2 is SVGIG in the germline V gene (reference sequence). The CDR3 is made up of 12 amino acids. V lost 4 bases, J lost 5 bases, and 12 bases lay in between. CDR3 coding DNA: TGTGCCTGGAAAGTTGGGAGCCACGAGCAGTACTTC. Its protein is CAWKVGSHEQYF.

The chain is built from TRBV4-2 and TRBJ1-4; weak D call: TRBD1 (5 bases). CDR3 length: 14 amino acids. Germline CDR1 reads LGHNA; CDR2 reads YNFKEQ. The V gene lost 1 base and the J gene lost 7 bases, with 10 bases spanning the gap. CDR3 region: CASSQGGDGEKLFF. The CDR3 nucleotides are TGTGCCAGCAGCCAAGGGGGGGATGGTGAAAAACTGTTTTTT.

In its sample, this clone was seen once. This chain links TRBV19 with TRBJ1-1, with 8 bases aligning to TRBD1. Germline CDR1 is LNHDA and CDR2 is SQIVND (reference sequence). The CDR3 loop spans 15 amino acids. V trimming: 10 bases; J trimming: 2 bases; junction bases outside the gene matches: 12. CDR3 amino acids: CATERQGPSNTEAFF. The CDR3 DNA is TGTGCCACCGAACGACAGGGGCCAAGTAACACTGAAGCTTTCTTT.

This clone was counted once. This sequence joins TRBV23-1 and TRBJ1-5, with D perhaps TRBD1 (5 bases). TRBV23-1 is given ORF status, its function remaining uncertain. V shed 4 bases and J shed 2 bases, with 21 bases lying between them. CDR3 length equals 18 residues. The CDR3 spells CASSLGTKFPTGNQPQHF. In DNA, the CDR3 is TGCGCCAGCAGTCTAGGGACTAAGTTCCCGACGGGCAATCAGCCCCAGCATTTT.

The chain has TRBV7-8 and TRBJ2-1; weak D call: TRBD2 (6 bases). V was clipped by 5 bases and J by 6 bases, with 14 bases between them. The CDR3 covers 14 residues. The germline V gene has CDR1 SGHVS and CDR2 FQNEAQ. CDR3 sequence (DNA): TGTGCCAGCAGCCTCCTCCGGGACTCCAATGAGCAGTTCTTC. It yields the protein CASSLLRDSNEQFF.